The rows below give T cell receptor beta chains drawn from one sample of a study of CXCR3-negative and CXCR3-positive naive CD8 T cells. After re-calling the 5' RACE reads, TCRdb lists one entry per CDR3 protein, DNA absent. The sample includes 120,000 to 150,000 distinct CDR3 sequences. The sequenced material came from naive CXCR3+ CD8+ T cells from blood. These receptors all come from a human donor in good health. Some clones in this sample may be carry-over from other donors' samples. Each CDR3 is given with its conserved first and last residue.

J gene,V gene,CDR3 protein
TRBJ2-3,TRBV29-1,CSVERSRELSTDTQYF
TRBJ2-1,TRBV7-3,CASSPGQGRSYNEQFF
TRBJ2-7,TRBV29-1,CSVAAEELYEQYF
TRBJ2-7,TRBV3-1,CASSQEWGMGYEQYF
TRBJ2-1,TRBV7-3,CASSLTLGMDCYNEQFF
TRBJ2-2,TRBV6-5,CASSYALTVAGVGEWELFF
TRBJ2-1,TRBV11-2,CASSLGRLSSYNEQFF
TRBJ2-7,TRBV12-3/TRBV12-4,CASSFSGVRGRLPVEQYF
TRBJ1-4,TRBV4-3,CASSQDRDGEKLFF
TRBJ1-5,TRBV5-1,CASSLDGTGGQPQHF
TRBJ2-1,TRBV27,CASSWGQVGNEQFF
TRBJ2-1,TRBV4-1,CASSQDQGWEQFF
TRBJ2-1,TRBV29-1,CSVDGLANEQFF
TRBJ2-5,TRBV29-1,CSVDWTGAETQYF
TRBJ2-3,TRBV14,CASSQGGGPADTQYF
TRBJ2-2,TRBV2,CASAEGLNTGELFF
TRBJ2-6,TRBV5-4,CASSSWVGGANVLTF
TRBJ2-7,TRBV12-3/TRBV12-4,CASSLGGRGAYEQYF
TRBJ1-3,TRBV20-1,CSANPTEAAGNTIYF
TRBJ1-2,TRBV7-9,CASSPSSLPSGYTF
TRBJ2-5,TRBV28,CASSHLRQVQETQYF
TRBJ2-5,TRBV24-1,CATAGGRKTQYF
TRBJ1-2,TRBV4-3,CASSQERGPLYGYTF
TRBJ2-5,TRBV6-5,CASSYDREETQYF
TRBJ2-3,TRBV29-1,CSVLSSSTDTQYF
TRBJ2-1,TRBV19,CASSTGNEQFF
TRBJ1-5,TRBV14,CASSPGTDQPQHF
TRBJ1-1,TRBV12-3/TRBV12-4,CASSFLFEDLGGDTEAFF
TRBJ2-4,TRBV6-6,CASSYVAGKSFAAKNIQYF
TRBJ2-1,TRBV5-1,CASSFAGQSNEQFF
TRBJ2-1,TRBV29-1,CSVGGGLDNEQFF
TRBJ2-7,TRBV18,CASSHPGQGTYEQYF
TRBJ1-6,TRBV15,CATSPARGSSPLHF
TRBJ1-5,TRBV10-3,CAISDEKSQPQHF
TRBJ1-2,TRBV3-1,CASSQVGGAYVYTF
TRBJ1-5,TRBV28,CASRQLNQPQHF
TRBJ1-5,TRBV5-1,CASSPGQGLAQPQHF
TRBJ2-5,TRBV15,CATSRDGADSQETQYF
TRBJ1-5,TRBV4-2,CARSQENQPQHF
TRBJ1-1,TRBV5-1,CASSPAGQLDTEAFF
TRBJ2-2,TRBV28,CASSSLWATGTLNTGELFF
TRBJ1-2,TRBV6-5,CASSLTEYSTNYGYTF
TRBJ2-7,TRBV6-6,CASSYSRTSEQYF
TRBJ2-7,TRBV28,CASSLIGFTYEQYF
TRBJ2-7,TRBV11-2,CASREAAGRTYEQYF
TRBJ2-1,TRBV7-2,CASSFAGGQYNEQFF
TRBJ2-1,TRBV7-2,CASSPWTASNEQFF
TRBJ1-6,TRBV7-2,CASSSQGSNSPLHF
TRBJ2-7,TRBV9,CASSSATGTGRSYEQYF
TRBJ2-1,TRBV5-6,CASAPGTGAYNEQFF
TRBJ2-1,TRBV7-2,CASTSGGAYNEQFF
TRBJ2-3,TRBV12-3/TRBV12-4,CASSMTTGVTDTQYF